This TCR beta chain was identified in a study of cytomegalovirus exposure and HLA in healthy donors. Study-level findings and limits: Several of the most significant clusters appeared linked to common viral pathogens, based on a later analysis.

In the PCR, 60 Vbeta and 13 Jbeta primers were used. Generated by immunoSEQ multiplex PCR, the TCRdb table keeps only in-frame clones and is missing some. The table has about 130,000 clones, 80% seen once. With V trimmed by 7 bases and J by 3 bases, 14 bases remained unmatched. Germline V lookup: CDR1 MDHEN, CDR2 SYDVKM. This CDR3 comprises 17 residues. With respect to this clone: What it binds is not known.

The receptor was isolated from a man aged 25-45 years in good health and CMV-seropositive. This chain links TRBV28 with TRBJ1-1; 10 nucleotides match TRBD1. Sequencing was performed on PBMCs. The CDR3 DNA is TGTGCCAGCATCCAGAAGGGGGACAGGGGCTCCTACACTGAAGCTTTCTTT. Amino acids: CASIQKGDRGSYTEAFF.